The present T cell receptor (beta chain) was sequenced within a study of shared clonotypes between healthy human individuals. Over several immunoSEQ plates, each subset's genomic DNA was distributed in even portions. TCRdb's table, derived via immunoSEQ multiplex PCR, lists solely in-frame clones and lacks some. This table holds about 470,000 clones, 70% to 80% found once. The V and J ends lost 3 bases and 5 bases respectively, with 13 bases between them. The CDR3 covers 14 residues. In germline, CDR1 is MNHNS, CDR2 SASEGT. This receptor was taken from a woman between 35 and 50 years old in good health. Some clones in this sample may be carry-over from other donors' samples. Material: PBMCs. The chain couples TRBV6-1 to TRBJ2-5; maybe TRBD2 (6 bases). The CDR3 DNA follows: TGTGCCAGCAGTGAGAGGAGGGGTCGGGAGACCCAGTACTTC. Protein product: CASSERRGRETQYF.